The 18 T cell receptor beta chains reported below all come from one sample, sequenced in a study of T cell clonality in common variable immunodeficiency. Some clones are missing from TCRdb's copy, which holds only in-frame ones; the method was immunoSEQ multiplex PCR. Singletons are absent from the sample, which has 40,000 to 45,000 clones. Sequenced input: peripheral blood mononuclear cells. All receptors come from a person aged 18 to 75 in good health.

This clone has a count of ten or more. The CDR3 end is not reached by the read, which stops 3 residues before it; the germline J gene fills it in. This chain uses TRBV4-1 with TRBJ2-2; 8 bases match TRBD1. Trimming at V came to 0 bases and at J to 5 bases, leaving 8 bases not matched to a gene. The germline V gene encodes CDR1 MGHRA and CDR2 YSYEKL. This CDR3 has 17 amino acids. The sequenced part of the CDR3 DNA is TGCGCCAGCAGCCAAGATTTTCGGGGACAGGTAACCGGGGAG. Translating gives CASSQDFRGQVTGE. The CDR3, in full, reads CASSQDFRGQVTGELFF.

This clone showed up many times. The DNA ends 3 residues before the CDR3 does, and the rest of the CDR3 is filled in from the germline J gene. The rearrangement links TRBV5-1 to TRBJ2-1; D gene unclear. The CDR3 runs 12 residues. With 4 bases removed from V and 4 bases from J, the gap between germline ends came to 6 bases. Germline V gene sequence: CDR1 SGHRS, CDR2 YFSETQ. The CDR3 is CASSDSYNEQFF. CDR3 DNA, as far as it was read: TGCGCCAGCAGCGACTCGTACAATGAG.

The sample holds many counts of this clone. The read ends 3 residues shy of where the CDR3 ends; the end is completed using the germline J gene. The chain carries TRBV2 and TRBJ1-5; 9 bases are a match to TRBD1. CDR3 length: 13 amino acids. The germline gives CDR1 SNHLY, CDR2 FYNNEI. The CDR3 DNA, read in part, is TGTGCCAGCAGCGGGGACAGGGTTGAACCC. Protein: CASSGDRVEP. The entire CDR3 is CASSGDRVEPQHF.

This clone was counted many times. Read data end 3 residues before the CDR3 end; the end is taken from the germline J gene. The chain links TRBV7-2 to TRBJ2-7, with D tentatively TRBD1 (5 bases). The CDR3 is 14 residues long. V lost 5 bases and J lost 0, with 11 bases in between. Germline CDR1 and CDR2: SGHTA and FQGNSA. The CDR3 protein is CASSPWGNSYEQYF. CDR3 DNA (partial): TGTGCCAGCAGCCCTTGGGGCAACTCCTACGAG.

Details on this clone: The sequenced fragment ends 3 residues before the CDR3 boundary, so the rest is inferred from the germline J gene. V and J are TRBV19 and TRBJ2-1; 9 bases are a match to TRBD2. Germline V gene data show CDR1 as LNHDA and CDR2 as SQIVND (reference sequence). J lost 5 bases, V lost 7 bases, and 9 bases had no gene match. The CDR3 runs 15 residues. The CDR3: CASTLTSGANNEQFF. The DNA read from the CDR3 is TGTGCCAGTACCCTGACTAGCGGAGCAAACAATGAG.

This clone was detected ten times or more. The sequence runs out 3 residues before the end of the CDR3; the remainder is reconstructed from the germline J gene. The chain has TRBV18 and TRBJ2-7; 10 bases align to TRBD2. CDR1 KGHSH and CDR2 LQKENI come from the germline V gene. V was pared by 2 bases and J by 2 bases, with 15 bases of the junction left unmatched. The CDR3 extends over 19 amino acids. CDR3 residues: CASSPSISVAGGRPYEQYF. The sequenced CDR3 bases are TGTGCCAGCTCACCATCAATTTCTGTAGCGGGGGGAAGGCCCTACGAG. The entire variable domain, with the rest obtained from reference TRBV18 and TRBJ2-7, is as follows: NAGVMQNPRHLVRRRGQEARLRCSPMKGHSHVYWYRQLPEEGLKFMVYLQKENIIDESGMPKERFSAEFPKEGPSILRIQQVVRGDSAAYFCASSPSISVAGGRPYEQYFGPGTRLTVT.

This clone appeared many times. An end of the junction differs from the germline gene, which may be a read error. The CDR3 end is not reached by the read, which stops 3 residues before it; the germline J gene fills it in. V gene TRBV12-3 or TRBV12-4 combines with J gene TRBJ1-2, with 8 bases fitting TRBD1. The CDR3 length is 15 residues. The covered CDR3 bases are TGTGCCAGTAGTTTGGCTGGACAGGGACACTATGGC. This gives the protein CASSLAGQGHYG. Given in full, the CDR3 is CASSLAGQGHYGYTF.

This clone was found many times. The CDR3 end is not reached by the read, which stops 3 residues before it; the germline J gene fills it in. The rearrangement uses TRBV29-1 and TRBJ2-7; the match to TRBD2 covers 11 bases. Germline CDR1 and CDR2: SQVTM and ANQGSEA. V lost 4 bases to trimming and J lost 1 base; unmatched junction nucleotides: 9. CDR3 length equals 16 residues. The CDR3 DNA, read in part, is TGCAGCGTTGCTCGGCTAGCGGGAGGAAGATCCTACGAG. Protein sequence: CSVARLAGGRSYE. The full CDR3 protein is CSVARLAGGRSYEQYF.

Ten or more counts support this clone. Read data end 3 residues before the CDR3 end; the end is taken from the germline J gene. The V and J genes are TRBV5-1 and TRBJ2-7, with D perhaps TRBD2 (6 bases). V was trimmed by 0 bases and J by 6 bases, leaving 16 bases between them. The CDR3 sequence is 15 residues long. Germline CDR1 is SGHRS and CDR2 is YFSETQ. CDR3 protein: CASSLGGGKAVEQYF. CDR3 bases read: TGCGCCAGCAGCTTGGGTGGGGGGAAAGCCGTCGAG. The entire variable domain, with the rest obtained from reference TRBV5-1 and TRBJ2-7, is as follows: KAGVTQTPRYLIKTRGQQVTLSCSPISGHRSVSWYQQTPGQGLQFLFEYFSETQRNKGNFPGRFSGRQFSNSRSEMNVSTLELGDSALYLCASSLGGGKAVEQYFGPGTRLTVT.

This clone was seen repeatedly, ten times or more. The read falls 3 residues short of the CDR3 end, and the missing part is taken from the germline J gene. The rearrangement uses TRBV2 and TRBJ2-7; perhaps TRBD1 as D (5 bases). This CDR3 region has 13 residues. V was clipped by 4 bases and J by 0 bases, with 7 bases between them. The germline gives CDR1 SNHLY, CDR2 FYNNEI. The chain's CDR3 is CASSGQSSYEQYF. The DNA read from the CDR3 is TGTGCCAGCAGTGGACAGAGCTCCTACGAG. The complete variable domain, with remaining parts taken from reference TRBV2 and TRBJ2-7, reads EPEVTQTPSHQVTQMGQEVILRCVPISNHLYFYWYRQILGQKVEFLVSFYNNEISEKSEIFDDQFSVERPDGSNFTLKIRSTKLEDSAMYFCASSGQSSYEQYFGPGTRLTVT.

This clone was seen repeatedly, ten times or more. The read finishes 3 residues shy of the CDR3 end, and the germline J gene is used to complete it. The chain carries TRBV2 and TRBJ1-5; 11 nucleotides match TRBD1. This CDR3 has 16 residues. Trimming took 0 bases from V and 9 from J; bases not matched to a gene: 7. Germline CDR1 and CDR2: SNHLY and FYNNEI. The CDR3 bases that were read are TGTGCCAGCAGTGAAGCGCTTCGGGACAGGGGGACGCCC. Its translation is CASSEALRDRGTP. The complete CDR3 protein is CASSEALRDRGTPQHF. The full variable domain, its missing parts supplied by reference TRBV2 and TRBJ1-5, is EPEVTQTPSHQVTQMGQEVILRCVPISNHLYFYWYRQILGQKVEFLVSFYNNEISEKSEIFDDQFSVERPDGSNFTLKIRSTKLEDSAMYFCASSEALRDRGTPQHFGDGTRLSIL.

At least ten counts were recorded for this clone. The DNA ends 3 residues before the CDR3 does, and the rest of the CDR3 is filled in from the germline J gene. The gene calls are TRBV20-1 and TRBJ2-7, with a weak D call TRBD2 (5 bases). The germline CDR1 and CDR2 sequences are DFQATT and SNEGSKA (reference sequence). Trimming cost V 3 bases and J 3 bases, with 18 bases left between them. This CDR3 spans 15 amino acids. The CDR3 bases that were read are TGCAGTGCTAGTCTTGGAGGCAGGCCCGTCTACGAG. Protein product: CSASLGGRPVYE. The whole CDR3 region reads CSASLGGRPVYEQYF.

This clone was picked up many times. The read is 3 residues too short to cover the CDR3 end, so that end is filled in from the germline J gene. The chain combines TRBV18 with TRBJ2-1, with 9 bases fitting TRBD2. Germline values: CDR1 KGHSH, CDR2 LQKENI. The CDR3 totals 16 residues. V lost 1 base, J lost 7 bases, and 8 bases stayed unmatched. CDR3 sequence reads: CASSPRAGGPWNEQFF. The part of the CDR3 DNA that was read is TGTGCCAGCTCACCACGGGCGGGAGGGCCTTGGAATGAG. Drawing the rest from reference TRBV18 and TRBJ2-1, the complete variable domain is NAGVMQNPRHLVRRRGQEARLRCSPMKGHSHVYWYRQLPEEGLKFMVYLQKENIIDESGMPKERFSAEFPKEGPSILRIQQVVRGDSAAYFCASSPRAGGPWNEQFFGPGTRLTVL.

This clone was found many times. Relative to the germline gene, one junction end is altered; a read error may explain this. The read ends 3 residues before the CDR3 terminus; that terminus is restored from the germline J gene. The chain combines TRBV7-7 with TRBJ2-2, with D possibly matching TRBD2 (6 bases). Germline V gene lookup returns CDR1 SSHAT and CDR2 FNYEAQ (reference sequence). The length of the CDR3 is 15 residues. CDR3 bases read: TGTGCTAGCAGCTTAGAAGCGGGGAACACCGGGGAG. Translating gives CASSLEAGNTGE. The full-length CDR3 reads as CASSLEAGNTGELFF. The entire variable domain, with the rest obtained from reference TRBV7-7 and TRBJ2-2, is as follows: GAGVSQSPRYKVTKRGQDVTLRCDPISSHATLYWYQQALGQGPEFLTYFNYEAQPDKSGLPSDRFSAERPEGSISTLTIQRTEQRDSAMYRCASSLEAGNTGELFFGEGSRLTVL.

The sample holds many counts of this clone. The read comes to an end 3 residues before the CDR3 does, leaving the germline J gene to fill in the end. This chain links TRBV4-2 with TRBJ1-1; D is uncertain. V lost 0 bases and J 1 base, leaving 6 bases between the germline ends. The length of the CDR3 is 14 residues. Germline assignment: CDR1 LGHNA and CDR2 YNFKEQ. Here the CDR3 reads CASSQEHQNTEAFF. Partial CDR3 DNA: TGTGCCAGCAGCCAAGAACACCAGAACACTGAA.

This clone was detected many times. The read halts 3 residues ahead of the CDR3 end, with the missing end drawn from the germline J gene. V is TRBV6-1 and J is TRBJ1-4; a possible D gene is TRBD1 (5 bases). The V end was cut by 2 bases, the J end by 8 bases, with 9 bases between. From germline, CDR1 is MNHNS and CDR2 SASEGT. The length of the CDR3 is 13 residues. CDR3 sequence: CASSEQGNEKLFF. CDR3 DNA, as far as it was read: TGTGCCAGCAGTGAACAGGGTAACGAAAAA.

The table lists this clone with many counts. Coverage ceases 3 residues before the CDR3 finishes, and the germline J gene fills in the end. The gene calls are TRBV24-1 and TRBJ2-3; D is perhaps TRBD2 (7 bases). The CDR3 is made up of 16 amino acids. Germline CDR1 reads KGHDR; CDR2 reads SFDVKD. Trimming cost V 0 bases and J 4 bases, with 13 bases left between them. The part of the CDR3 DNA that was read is TGTGCCACCAGTGATTTGAGGGGGGGGCGCTCAGATACG. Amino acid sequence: CATSDLRGGRSDT. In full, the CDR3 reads CATSDLRGGRSDTQYF.

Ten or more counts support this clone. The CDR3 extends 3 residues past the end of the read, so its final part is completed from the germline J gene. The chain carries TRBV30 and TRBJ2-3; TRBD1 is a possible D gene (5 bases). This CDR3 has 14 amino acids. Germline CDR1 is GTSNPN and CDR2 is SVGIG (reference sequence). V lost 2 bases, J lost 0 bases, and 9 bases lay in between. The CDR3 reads CAWSSDSSTDTQYF. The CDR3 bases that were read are TGTGCCTGGAGTTCCGACAGCAGCACAGATACG.